In this sample, the clone carrying this T cell receptor (beta chain) turned up many times. Its antigen is undetermined. This sample is drawn from a study of response to subunit inactivated influenza vaccine. Study observations and caveats: Only a handful of new T cells, the authors suggested, are recruited with each seasonal influenza vaccination.

Germline V gives CDR1 DFQATT, CDR2 SNEGSKA (reference sequence). The germline V and J ends were trimmed by 8 bases and 2 bases, with 15 bases remaining between them. CDR3 length: 13 residues. MiXCR, run by TCRdb on the RT-PCR reads, gives a single entry per CDR3 protein. The sample includes 650,000 to 800,000 distinct CDR3 sequences, around 14% of them seen just once. The genes are TRBV20-1 and TRBJ2-5; TRBD1 might be the D (5 bases). The material was PBMCs from blood, obtained 14 to 15 days before vaccination. The TCR comes from a man aged 45-60 years who received an inactivated influenza vaccine. CDR3 loop: CSTRQTLQETQYF. CDR3 bases: TGCAGTACTCGACAGACTCTACAAGAGACCCAGTACTTC.